This T cell receptor (beta chain) was documented in a study of blood T cell repertoires in COVID-19. Overall study: Collection of acute and convalescent COVID-19 samples took place in the United States, Italy and Spain.

Only in-frame clones appear in the TCRdb table, and some are missing; sequencing was by immunoSEQ multiplex PCR. Among 150,000 to 200,000 clones listed, roughly nine tenths were seen once. Unmatched junction bases numbered 16, after V lost 7 bases and J lost 5 bases. CDR1 SGHVS and CDR2 FNYEAQ come from the germline V gene. The CDR3 runs to 17 residues. This clone was recorded once. The origin of this receptor is a man aged 60 to 69 with active or convalescent COVID-19. J is TRBJ2-1 and V is TRBV7-6; 8 bases map to TRBD2. Sequencing was performed on peripheral blood. In nucleotides, the CDR3 is TGTGCCAGCACCGCCGGCCCAGCGGGAGCTTCCAACAATGAGCAGTTCTTC. Translating it yields CASTAGPAGASNNEQFF.